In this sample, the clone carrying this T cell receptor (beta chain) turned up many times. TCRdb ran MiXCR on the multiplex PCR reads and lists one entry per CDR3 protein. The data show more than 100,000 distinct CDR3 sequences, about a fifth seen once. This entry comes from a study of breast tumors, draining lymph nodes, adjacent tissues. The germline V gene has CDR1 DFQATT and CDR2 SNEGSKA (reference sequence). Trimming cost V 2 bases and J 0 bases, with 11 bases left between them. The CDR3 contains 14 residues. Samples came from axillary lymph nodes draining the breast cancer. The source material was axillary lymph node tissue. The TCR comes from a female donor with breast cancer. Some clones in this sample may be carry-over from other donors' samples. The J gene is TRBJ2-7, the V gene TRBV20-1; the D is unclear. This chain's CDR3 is CSARIPGPSYEQYF. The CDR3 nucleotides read TGCAGTGCTAGAATCCCCGGACCCTCCTACGAGCAGTACTTC.